This T cell receptor beta chain comes out of a study of blood T cell repertoires in COVID-19. Across the study: Sites across the United States, Italy and Spain contributed samples from acute and convalescent COVID-19. Sample material is recorded as cDNA or gDNA derived from T cells, B-cell-depleted T cells, or PBMCs.

Original data processing: Quantification of nucleated cells was approximated via reference gene primer amplification. The data were produced by immunoSEQ multiplex PCR, yet TCRdb's version contains in-frame clones alone and is incomplete. The V and J calls and clone size were taken over from that table, and D and trimming were inferred from the DNA. The sample carries about 300,000 clones, approximately 88% recorded once. The receptor's source is a woman in her twenties or thirties who had recovered from COVID-19. The sequenced material came from peripheral blood.

The CDR3 DNA sequence: TGTGCCATCCTGGCGCGCTTAGAGGACAGGGAAAACAATGAGCAGTTCTTC. Its protein product is CAILARLEDRENNEQFF. V usage is TRBV10-3 and J usage is TRBJ2-1; 8 positions match TRBD1. J was trimmed by 5 bases and V by 8 bases; bases with no gene match: 17. The CDR3 runs 17 residues. CDR1 ENHRY and CDR2 SYGVKD come from the germline V gene.